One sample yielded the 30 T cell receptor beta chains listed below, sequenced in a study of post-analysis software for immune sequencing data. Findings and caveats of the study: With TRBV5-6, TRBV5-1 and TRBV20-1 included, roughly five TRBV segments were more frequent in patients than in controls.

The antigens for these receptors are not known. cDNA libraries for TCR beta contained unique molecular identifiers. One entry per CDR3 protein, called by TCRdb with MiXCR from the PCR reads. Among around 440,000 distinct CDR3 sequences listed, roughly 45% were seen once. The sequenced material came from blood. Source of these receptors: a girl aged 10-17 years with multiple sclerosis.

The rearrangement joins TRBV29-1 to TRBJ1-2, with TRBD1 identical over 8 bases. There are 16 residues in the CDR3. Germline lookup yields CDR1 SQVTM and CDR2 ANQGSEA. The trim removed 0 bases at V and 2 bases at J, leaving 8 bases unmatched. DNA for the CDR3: TGCAGCGTTGAAGACGACCCTGGACAGGGCAACTATGGCTACACCTTC. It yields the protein CSVEDDPGQGNYGYTF.

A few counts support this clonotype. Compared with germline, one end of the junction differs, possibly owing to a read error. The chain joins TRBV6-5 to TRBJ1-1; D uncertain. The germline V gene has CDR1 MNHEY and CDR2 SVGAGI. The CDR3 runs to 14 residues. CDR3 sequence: CDSSTQQKNTEAFF. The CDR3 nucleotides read TGTGACAGCAGTACCCAACAGAAGAACACTGAAGCTTTCTTT.

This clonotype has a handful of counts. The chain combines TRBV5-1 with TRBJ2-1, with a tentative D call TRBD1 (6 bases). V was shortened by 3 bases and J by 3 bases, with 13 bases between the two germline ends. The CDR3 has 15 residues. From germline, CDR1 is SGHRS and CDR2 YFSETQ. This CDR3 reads CASSSWTEVYNEQFF. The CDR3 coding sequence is TGCGCCAGCAGCTCATGGACAGAAGTCTACAATGAGCAGTTCTTC.

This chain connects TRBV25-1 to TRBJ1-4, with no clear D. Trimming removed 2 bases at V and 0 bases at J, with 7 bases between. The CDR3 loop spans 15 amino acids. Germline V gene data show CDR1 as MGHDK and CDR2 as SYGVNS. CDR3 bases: TGTGCCAGCAGTGAACAGGACCCAACTAATGAAAAACTGTTTTTT. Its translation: CASSEQDPTNEKLFF. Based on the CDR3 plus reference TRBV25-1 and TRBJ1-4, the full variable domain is EADIYQTPRYLVIGTGKKITLECSQTMGHDKMYWYQQDPGMELHLIHYSYGVNSTEKGDLSSESTVSRIRTEHFPLTLESARPSHTSQYLCASSEQDPTNEKLFFGSGTQLSVL.

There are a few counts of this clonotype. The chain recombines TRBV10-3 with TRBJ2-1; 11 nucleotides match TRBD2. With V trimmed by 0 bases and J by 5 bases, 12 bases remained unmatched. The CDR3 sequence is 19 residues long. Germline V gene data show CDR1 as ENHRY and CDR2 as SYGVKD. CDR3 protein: CAISESTGVRLAGHNEQFF. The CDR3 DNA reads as TGTGCCATCAGTGAGTCGACAGGAGTAAGACTAGCGGGGCACAATGAGCAGTTCTTC.

CDR3 region: CASSLGRERKDTQYF. In DNA, the CDR3 is TGTGCCAGCAGTTTAGGGCGGGAGCGGAAAGATACGCAGTATTTT. The rearrangement joins TRBV28 to TRBJ2-3; TRBD2 matches 7 bases. The germline gives CDR1 MDHEN, CDR2 SYDVKM. This CDR3 has 15 residues. Losses at the gene ends were 2 bases for V and 5 bases for J; bases not matched to a gene: 7.

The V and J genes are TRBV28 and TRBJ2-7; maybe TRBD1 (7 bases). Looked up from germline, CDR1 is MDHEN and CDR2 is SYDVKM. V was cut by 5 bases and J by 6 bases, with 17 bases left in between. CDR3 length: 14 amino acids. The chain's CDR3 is CASSRTGGGGEQYF. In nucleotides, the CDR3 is TGTGCCAGCAGTCGGACAGGTGGGGGAGGCGAGCAGTACTTC.

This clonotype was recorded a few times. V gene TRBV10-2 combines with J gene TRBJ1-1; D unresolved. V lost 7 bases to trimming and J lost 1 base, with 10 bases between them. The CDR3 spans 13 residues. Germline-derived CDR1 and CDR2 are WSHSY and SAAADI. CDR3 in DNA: TGCGCCAGCAAAAGGGTAGAGAACACTGAAGCTTTCTTT. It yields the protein CASKRVENTEAFF.

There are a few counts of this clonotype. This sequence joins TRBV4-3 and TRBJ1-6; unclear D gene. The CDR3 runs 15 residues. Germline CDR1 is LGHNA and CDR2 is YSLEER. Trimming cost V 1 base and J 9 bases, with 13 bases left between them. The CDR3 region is CASSQVWAKGSPLHF. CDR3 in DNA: TGCGCCAGCAGCCAAGTTTGGGCCAAGGGTTCACCCCTCCACTTT.

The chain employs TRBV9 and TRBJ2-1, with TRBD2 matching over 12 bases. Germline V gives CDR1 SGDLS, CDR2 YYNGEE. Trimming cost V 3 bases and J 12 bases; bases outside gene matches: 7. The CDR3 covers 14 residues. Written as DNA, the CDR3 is TGTGCCAGCAGCGCCTGGACTAGCGGGGATGGGCAGTTCTTC. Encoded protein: CASSAWTSGDGQFF.

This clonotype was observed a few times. The DNA of the CDR3 is TGTGCCAGCAGTTGGGGACAGGGAACATCAGGAGCCTATGGCTACACCTTC. Translation gives CASSWGQGTSGAYGYTF. This chain connects TRBV6-5 to TRBJ1-2; 9 nucleotides match TRBD1. The CDR3 loop spans 17 amino acids. CDR1 and CDR2 from the germline V gene are MNHEY and SVGAGI. V gave up 4 bases and J gave up 4 bases; unmatched junction bases: 13.

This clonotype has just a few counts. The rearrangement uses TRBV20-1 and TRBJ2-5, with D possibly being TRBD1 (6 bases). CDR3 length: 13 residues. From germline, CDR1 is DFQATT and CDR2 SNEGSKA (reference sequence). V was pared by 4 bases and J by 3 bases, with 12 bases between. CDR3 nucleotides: TGCAGTGCTACCGGGACACAGAAAGAGACCCAGTACTTC. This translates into CSATGTQKETQYF.

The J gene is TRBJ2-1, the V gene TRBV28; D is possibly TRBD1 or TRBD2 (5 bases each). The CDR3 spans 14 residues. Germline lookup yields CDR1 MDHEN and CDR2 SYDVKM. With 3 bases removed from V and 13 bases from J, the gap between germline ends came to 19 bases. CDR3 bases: TGTGCCAGCAGTTTGTCAGACAGTTGGGAGACCCAGTTCTTC. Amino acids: CASSLSDSWETQFF.

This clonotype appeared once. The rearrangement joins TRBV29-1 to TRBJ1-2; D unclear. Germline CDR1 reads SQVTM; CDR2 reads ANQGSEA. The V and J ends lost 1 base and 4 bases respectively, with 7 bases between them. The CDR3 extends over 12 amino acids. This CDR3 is CSVEGAAYGYTF. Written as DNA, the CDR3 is TGCAGCGTTGAAGGGGCTGCCTATGGCTACACCTTC. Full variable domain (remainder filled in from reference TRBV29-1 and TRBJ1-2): SAVISQKPSRDICQRGTSLTIQCQVDSQVTMMFWYRQQPGQSLTLIATANQGSEATYESGFVIDKFPISRPNLTFSTLTVSNMSPEDSSIYLCSVEGAAYGYTFGSGTRLTVV.

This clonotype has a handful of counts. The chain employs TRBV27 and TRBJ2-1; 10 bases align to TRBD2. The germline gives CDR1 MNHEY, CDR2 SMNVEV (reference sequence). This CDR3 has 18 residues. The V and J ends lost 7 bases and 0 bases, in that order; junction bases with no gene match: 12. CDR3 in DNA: TGTGCCAGCATAATAGCGGGAGGCACCGCCAGCTCCTACAATGAGCAGTTCTTC. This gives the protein CASIIAGGTASSYNEQFF.

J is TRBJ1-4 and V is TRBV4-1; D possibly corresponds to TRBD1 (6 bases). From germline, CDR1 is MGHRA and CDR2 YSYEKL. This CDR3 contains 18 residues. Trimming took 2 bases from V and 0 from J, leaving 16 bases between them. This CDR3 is CASSQSRTDKATNEKLFF. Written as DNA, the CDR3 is TGCGCCAGCAGCCAATCCAGGACAGACAAAGCAACTAATGAAAAACTGTTTTTT.

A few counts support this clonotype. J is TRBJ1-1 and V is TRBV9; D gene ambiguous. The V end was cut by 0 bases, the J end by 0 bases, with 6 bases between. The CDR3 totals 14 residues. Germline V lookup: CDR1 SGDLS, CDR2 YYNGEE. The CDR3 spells CASSVDPLNTEAFF. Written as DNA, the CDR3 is TGTGCCAGCAGCGTAGATCCCCTGAACACTGAAGCTTTCTTT.

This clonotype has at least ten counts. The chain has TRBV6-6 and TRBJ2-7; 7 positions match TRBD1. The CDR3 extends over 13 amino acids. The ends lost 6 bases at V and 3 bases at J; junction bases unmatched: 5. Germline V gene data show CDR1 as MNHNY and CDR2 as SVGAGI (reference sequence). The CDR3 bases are TGTGCCAGCAGCGCCGGGACAGTCTACGAGCAGTACTTC. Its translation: CASSAGTVYEQYF.

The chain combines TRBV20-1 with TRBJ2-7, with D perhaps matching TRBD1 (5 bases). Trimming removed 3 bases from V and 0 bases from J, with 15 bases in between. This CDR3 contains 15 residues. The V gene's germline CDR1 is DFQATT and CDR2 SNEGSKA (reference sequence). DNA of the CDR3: TGCAGTGCTAGGGTCCTGGACACCAGCTCCTACGAGCAGTACTTC. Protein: CSARVLDTSSYEQYF.

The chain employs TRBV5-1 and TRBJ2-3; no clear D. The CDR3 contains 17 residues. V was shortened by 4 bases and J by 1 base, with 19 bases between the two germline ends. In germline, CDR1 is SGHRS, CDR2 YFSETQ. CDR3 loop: CASSPVLITIRTDTQYF. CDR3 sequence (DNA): TGCGCCAGCAGCCCGGTCCTAATTACGATACGCACAGATACGCAGTATTTT.

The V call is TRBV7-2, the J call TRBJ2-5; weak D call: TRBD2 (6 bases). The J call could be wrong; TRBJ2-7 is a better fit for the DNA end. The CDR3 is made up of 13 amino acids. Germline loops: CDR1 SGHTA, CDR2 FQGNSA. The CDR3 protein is CASSQSGGNEQYF. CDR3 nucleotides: TGTGCCAGCAGCCAATCAGGAGGGAACGAGCAGTACTTC.

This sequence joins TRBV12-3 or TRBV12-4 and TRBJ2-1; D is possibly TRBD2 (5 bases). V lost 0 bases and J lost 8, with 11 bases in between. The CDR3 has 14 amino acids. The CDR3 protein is CASSLALAFDEQFF. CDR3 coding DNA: TGTGCCAGCAGTTTAGCCCTAGCTTTCGATGAGCAGTTCTTC.

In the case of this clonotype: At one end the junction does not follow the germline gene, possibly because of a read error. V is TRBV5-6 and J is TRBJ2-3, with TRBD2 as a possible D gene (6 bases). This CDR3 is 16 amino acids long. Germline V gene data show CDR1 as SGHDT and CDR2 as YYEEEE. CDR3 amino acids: CASSLIIGGSTDAQYF. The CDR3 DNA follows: TGTGCCAGCAGCTTAATTATCGGGGGTAGCACAGATGCGCAGTATTTT.

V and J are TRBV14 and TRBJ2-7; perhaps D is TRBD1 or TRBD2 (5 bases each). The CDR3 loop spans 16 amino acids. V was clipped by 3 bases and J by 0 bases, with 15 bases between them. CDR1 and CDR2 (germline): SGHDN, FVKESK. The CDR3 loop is CASSHQRGAASYEQYF. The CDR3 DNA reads TGTGCCAGCAGCCATCAACGAGGGGCCGCCTCCTACGAGCAGTACTTC.

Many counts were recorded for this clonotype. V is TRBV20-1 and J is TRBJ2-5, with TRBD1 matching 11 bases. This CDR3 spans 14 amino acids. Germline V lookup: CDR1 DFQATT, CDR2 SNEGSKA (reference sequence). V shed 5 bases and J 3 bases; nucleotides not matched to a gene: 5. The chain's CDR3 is CSAALGQGEETQYF. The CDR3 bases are TGCAGTGCTGCCCTGGGACAGGGGGAAGAGACCCAGTACTTC.

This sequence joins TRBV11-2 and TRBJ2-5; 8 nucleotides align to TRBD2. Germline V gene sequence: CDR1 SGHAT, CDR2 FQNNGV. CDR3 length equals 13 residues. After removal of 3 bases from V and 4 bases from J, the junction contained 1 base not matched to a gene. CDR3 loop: CASSFRGGETQYF. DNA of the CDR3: TGTGCCAGCAGCTTCCGGGGGGGAGAGACCCAGTACTTC.

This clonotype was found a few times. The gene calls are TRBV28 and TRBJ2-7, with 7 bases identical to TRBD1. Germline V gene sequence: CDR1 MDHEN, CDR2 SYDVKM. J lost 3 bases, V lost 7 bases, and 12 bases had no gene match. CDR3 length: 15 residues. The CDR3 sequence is CASTPGQENYYEQYF. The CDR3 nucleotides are TGTGCCAGCACCCCAGGACAGGAAAACTACTACGAGCAGTACTTC.

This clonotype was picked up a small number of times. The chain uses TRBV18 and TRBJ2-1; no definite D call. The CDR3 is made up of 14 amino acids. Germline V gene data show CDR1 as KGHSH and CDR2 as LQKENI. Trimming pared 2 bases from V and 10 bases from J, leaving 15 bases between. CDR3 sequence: CASSPGAFIEEQFF. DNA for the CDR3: TGTGCCAGCTCACCAGGCGCCTTTATCGAGGAGCAGTTCTTC. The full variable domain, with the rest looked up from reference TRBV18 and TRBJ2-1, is NAGVMQNPRHLVRRRGQEARLRCSPMKGHSHVYWYRQLPEEGLKFMVYLQKENIIDESGMPKERFSAEFPKEGPSILRIQQVVRGDSAAYFCASSPGAFIEEQFFGPGTRLTVL.

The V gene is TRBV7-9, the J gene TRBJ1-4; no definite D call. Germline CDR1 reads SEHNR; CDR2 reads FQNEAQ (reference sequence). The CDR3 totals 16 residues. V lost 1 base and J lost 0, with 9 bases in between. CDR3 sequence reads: CASSLGGFATNEKLFF. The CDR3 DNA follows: TGTGCCAGCAGCTTAGGTGGCTTTGCAACTAATGAAAAACTGTTTTTT.

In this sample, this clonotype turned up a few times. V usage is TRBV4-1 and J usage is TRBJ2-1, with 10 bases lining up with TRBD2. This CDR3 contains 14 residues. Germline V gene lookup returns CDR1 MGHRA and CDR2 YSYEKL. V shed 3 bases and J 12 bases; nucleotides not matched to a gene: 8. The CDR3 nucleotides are TGCGCCAGCAGCCAGGGTAGCGGGAGGACCCTGCAGTTCTTC. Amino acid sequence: CASSQGSGRTLQFF.